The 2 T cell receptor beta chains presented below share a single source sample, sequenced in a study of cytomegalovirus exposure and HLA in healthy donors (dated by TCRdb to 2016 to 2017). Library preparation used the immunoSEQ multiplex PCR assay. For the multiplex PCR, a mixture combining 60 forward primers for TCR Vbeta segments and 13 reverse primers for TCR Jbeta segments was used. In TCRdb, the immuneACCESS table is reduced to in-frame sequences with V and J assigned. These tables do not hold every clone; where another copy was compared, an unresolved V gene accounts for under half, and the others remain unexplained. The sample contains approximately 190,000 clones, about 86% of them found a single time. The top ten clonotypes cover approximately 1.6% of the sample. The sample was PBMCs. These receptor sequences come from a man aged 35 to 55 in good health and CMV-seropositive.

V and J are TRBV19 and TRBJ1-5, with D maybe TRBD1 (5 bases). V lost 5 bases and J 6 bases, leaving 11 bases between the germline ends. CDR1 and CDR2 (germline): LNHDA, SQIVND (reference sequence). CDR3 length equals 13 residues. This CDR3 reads CASSFQGGQPQHF. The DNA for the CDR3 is TGTGCCAGTAGTTTTCAGGGTGGTCAGCCCCAGCATTTT.

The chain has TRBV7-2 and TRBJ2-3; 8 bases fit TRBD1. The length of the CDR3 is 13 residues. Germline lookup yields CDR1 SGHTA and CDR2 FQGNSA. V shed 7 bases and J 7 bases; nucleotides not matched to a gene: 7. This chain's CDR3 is CASTTRTGNTQYF. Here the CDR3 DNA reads TGTGCCAGCACCACTCGGACAGGGAATACGCAGTATTTT.